The present TCR beta chain was sequenced within a study of shared clonotypes between healthy human individuals. Findings of the study overall: Non-shared clonotypes were found to have lower generation probabilities than the clonotypes that were shared by all four of the sorted-subset donors. Sampling was confined to blood; repertoires within tissues likely differ.

CDR3 length: 14 amino acids. V was trimmed by 4 bases and J by 6 bases, leaving 14 bases between them. The germline V gene has CDR1 SGDLS and CDR2 YYNGEE. With respect to this clone: Its antigen is unknown.

In the source study's methods: Quality scores were absent from the junction-only immunoSEQ sequences, so filtering differed. This table comes from immunoSEQ multiplex PCR, and its TCRdb copy is limited to in-frame clones, with some not included. V and J calls and clone size are given by that table; D and trimming were obtained from the DNA. The sample has nearly 2 million clones; about 95% are singletons. CD45RO-negative CD8 cells positively selected for CCR7 made up the naive population, which excluded terminally differentiated effector memory CD45RA+ cells. Material: naive CD8+ T cells sorted from blood. The V call is TRBV9, the J call TRBJ2-1, with D perhaps matching TRBD1 or TRBD2 (5 bases each). The TCR sequence derives from a man aged 18 to 29 in good health. CDR3 loop: CASSPHGTGNEQFF. CDR3 bases: TGTGCCAGCAGCCCCCATGGGACCGGCAATGAGCAGTTCTTC.